This T cell receptor beta chain was identified in a study of HIV-infected patients and healthy controls (dated by TCRdb to the mid-2010s). At the level of the whole study: CD4 counts rose modestly but significantly in about 85% of the 16 patients after three months of therapy, yet stayed below normal ranges. Patients lacked overall T-cell lymphocytopenia, and total CDR3 counts per chain did not differ significantly from controls. An undetectable viral load was attained by 11 of 16 patients by the second bleed and by all patients after a further year of therapy. Whether deep TCR repertoire sequencing of small blood samples from HIV patients could capture immune perturbation and reconstitution was tested in the study. CD8 counts showed no consistent shift during early therapy, whereas the CD4:CD8 ratio rose slightly.

Using SuperScript III with primers targeting the alpha and beta constant regions, 400 to 550 ng of RNA was reverse transcribed. Separate alpha and beta chain libraries were generated by chain-specific third strand synthesis with multiplexing indices. The protocol used a single primer pair to amplify all rearrangements within a chain, which avoided primer bias, and attached molecular barcodes to each cDNA molecule. Purified cDNA was joined by T4 RNA Ligase 1 to a 5' RACE adapter carrying a random hexamer and the SP2 sequencing primer site. Second strand synthesis was primed from the SP2 site with Phusion polymerase, using slow temperature ramps to favor optimal annealing. Two random hexamer sequences, both added before amplification and joined together, made up the 12-nucleotide barcode of each molecule. P5 and P7 adapter elements plus a second index were added in a short first PCR, which was followed by an approximately 20-cycle amplification PCR with P5s and P7 primers. Libraries received approximately 30 PCR cycles in total, were quantified on a Qubit, sized on a Bioanalyzer, and diluted to 4 to 5 nM. Sequencing of the normalized libraries was performed on an Illumina MiSeq with 2 x 250 paired-end kits. Reverse transcription reactions were cleaned up on MinElute columns and eluted into 10 ul Tris-Cl. Adapter ligations ran for around 25 hours at 16 degrees C and were afterwards cleaned with AMPure XP beads at a 1:1 ratio. Turning to the authors' computational methods: Demultiplexed FASTQ files were processed with a modified Decombinator by which V, J, insert and barcode information was output. Sequences that shared a barcode but differed from the dominant sequence were discarded as errors, and original cDNA molecules were estimated by counting barcodes clustered at Levenshtein distance 3. Downstream analyses used R packages ineq, vegan, igraph and RCytoscape, with IMGT nomenclature and CDR3 definitions. V gene usage was calculated across distinct sequences, with every TCR tallied a single time to avoid skew from clonal expansion. Whenever two unique CDR3 amino acid sequences within a donor differed by a single Levenshtein edit, similarity networks linked them. Published HIV-specific CDR3s (92 alpha, 600 to 800 beta) and CMV-specific CDR3s (around twelve alpha, a few hundred beta) were assembled and queried against the repertoires. It was shown by random subsampling to size-matched repertoires that the decreased diversity of patients was not caused by their lower sequence numbers. Using fastp at Q25 and MiXCR, TCRdb reprocessed the public reads and kept productive beta chains. Here each entry gathers all rows of one CDR3 protein and keeps the most common genes and DNA. Here the V and J calls rest on TCRdb's processing, not on the authors' analysis. The sample has fewer than 6,500 distinct CDR3 sequences on record, roughly 8.9% of them singletons. 27% of the sample is taken by the ten largest.

From its cysteine to its phenylalanine, the CDR3 spans 12 amino acids. Of the read, only the CDR3 DNA is kept; its 36 bases are in frame from base 1. The germline V gene supplies CDR1 MDHEN and CDR2 SYDVKM. V loses 5 bases of germline sequence and J loses 5 bases, and the interval between the two ends is 9 bases. This clonotype is termed medium-sized (0.01 to 0.1%). No cognate antigen has been identified for it. Base qualities are missing; no much larger clone stands one base away. What the study reported, not specific to this receptor: Healthy controls shared more CDR3s between individuals than HIV+ patients, by Jaccard index and by count of highly shared sequences. Most CMV-associated CDR3s became more frequent during therapy, although their change was not significant, whereas HIV-associated CDR3s showed a significant decrease in frequency. Differing numbers of distinct sequences in patients and controls hindered comparison, and size-matching assigned excessive weight to rare events in the HIV-infected data. HIV-infected repertoires showed significantly elevated mean Gini indices relative to controls, which possibly reflects oligoclonality. Using whole blood restricted sequencing depth and prevented separating the dynamics of distinct T-cell subpopulations. Mean usage differed significantly between HIV-infected patients and controls for eight alpha and eight beta V genes. Compared with untreated HIV+ repertoires, healthy control repertoires had roughly threefold more distinct CDR3s and higher Shannon diversity. Slight age and sex profile differences between the study cohorts did not explain the observed diversity differences. The apparent post-therapy recovery of the Gini index in HIV-infected patients was not reproduced in size-matched repertoire data. Treated samples reflected only approximately 12 weeks of therapy, arguably too short to observe immune reconstitution given low adult thymic output. Donor HLA types were not determined in the study. Processing included only sixteen HIV-infected individuals, and this was regarded by the authors as a major limit on how widely the findings apply. MAIT cell alpha-chain CDR3s were found at high frequency in healthy controls but were severely depleted in HIV+ repertoires. Alpha-beta chain pairing was not determined in the samples.

Follow-up blood was drawn from HIV-infected patients roughly three months, about 14 weeks, after the initiation of antiretroviral therapy. Whole blood was used without fractionating the cells, so the repertoire represented all peripheral T cells without sorting. For RNA extraction, an approximately 2.7 ml sample of peripheral blood was drawn into Tempus tubes. Enrollment excluded patients who had febrile or AIDS-related illness, tumors, hepatitis B or C coinfection, immunomodulatory therapy, recent vaccination or treatment interruptions. Residual genomic DNA was removed with the TURBO-DNase kit and globin mRNA was depleted with GLOBINclear.

The V and J segments used are TRBV28 and TRBJ2-5; no confident D gene assignment can be made. The specimen was blood, collected during antiretroviral therapy. The sequence was obtained from an adult with HIV infection. CDR3 protein: CASSSLQETQYF. The bases are TGTGCCAGCAGTAGCCTACAGGAGACCCAGTACTTC.